In this sample, the clone carrying this T cell receptor (beta chain) turned up a few times. Data came from immunoSEQ multiplex PCR; TCRdb stores just in-frame clones and leaves some out. The profile covers fewer than 350,000 clones, with around 90% appearing a single time and 0.75% to 1% taken by the ten largest. These data are taken from a study of blood T cell repertoires in COVID-19. Study-wide context: The United States, Italy and Spain supplied acute and convalescent COVID-19 samples.

Cohort 3 donors were reported recovered after two negative PCRs, clearance, or symptom resolution. Germline lookup yields CDR1 ENHRY and CDR2 SYGVKD. The junction had 4 bases not matched to a gene; V was cut back by 6 bases and J by 9 bases. The CDR3 is made up of 13 amino acids. The receptor was derived from a woman aged 30 to 39 who had recovered from COVID-19. This rearrangement joins TRBV10-3 to TRBJ1-6; 8 nucleotides agree with TRBD1. Sequencing input: PBMCs or T cells enriched from blood (not recorded which). CDR3 loop: CAISLTGVSPLHF. As DNA, the CDR3 is TGTGCCATCAGCCTGACAGGGGTTTCACCCCTCCACTTT.